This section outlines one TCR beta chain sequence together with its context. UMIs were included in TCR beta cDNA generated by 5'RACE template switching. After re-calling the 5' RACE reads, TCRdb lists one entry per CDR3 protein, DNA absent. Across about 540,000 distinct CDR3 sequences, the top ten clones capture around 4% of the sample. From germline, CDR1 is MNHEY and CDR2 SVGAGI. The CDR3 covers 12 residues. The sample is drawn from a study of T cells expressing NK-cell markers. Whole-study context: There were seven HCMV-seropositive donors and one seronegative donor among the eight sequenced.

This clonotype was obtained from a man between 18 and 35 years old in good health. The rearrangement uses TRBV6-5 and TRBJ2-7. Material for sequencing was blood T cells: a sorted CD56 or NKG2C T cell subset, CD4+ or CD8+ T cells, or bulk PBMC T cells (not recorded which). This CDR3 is CASRPDKYEQYF.